Following are 18 T cell receptor beta chains from one sample sequenced in a study of human T cells and chemical hapten exposure. Documented time point: patch test 1, 2 weeks after DPC sensitization. Stated treatment: therapeutic diphenylcyclopropenone sensitization with weekly scalp DPC. TCRdb processed the RACE reads anew with MiXCR; each CDR3 protein has one entry. Of some 340,000 distinct CDR3 sequences in the sample, around 6.9% are singletons; the top ten hold 8.4%. This specimen was whole blood, taken in connection with sensitization to the hapten diphenylcyclopropenone (DPC). These receptors were collected from a woman aged 18 to 35 with alopecia areata. Some clones in this sample may be carry-over from other donors' samples.

The chain links TRBV6-5 to TRBJ1-1; 8 bases agree with TRBD1. Germline CDR1 MNHEY, CDR2 SVGAGI. V lost 4 bases to trimming and J lost 2 bases; unmatched junction nucleotides: 3. CDR3 length: 14 residues. CDR3 DNA: TGTGCCAGCAGTTGGACAGGGAGAAACACTGAAGCTTTCTTT. Protein: CASSWTGRNTEAFF.

In nucleotides, the CDR3 is TGCGCCAGCAGCCAAAACCTCAATGAAGGGGCCTACGAGCAGTACTTC. Its protein is CASSQNLNEGAYEQYF. The chain recombines TRBV4-3 with TRBJ2-7; a weak D match, TRBD1 (5 bases). V was shortened by 2 bases and J by 2 bases, with 16 bases between the two germline ends. The CDR3 sequence is 16 residues long. Per the germline V gene, CDR1 is LGHNA and CDR2 is YSLEER.

This clonotype was observed at least ten times. This chain connects TRBV7-3 to TRBJ2-2; D not resolved. The ends were cut back, 2 bases at V and 6 bases at J, with 7 bases in the middle. The CDR3 has 13 residues. Germline CDR1 reads SGHTA; CDR2 reads FQGTGA. The CDR3 region has the DNA TGTGCCAGCAGCTTATATTCTGCCGGGGAGCTGTTTTTT. Translating it yields CASSLYSAGELFF.

The chain employs TRBV6-6 and TRBJ1-3; D call uncertain. Germline lookup yields CDR1 MNHNY and CDR2 SVGAGI (reference sequence). The CDR3 consists of 17 residues. The V end was cut by 7 bases, the J end by 6 bases, with 25 bases between. CDR3 sequence: CASTSPYLQSHQNTIYF. The CDR3 DNA reads as TGTGCCAGCACTTCTCCCTATTTACAATCCCATCAAAACACCATATATTTT.

This clonotype was picked up a small number of times. The J gene is TRBJ2-3, the V gene TRBV12-3 or TRBV12-4; TRBD1 or TRBD2 may be the D gene (5 bases each). This CDR3 is 15 amino acids long. The germline V and J ends were trimmed by 6 bases and 8 bases, with 21 bases remaining between them. Written as DNA, the CDR3 is TGTGCCAGCAGACCGAGGGGCATAAATTCCGTTACGCAGTATTTT. It translates to CASRPRGINSVTQYF.

This chain links TRBV2 with TRBJ1-5, with D possibly TRBD1 on 6 matching bases. V shed 6 bases and J shed 6 bases, with 15 bases lying between them. The CDR3 is 14 residues long. Germline V lookup: CDR1 SNHLY, CDR2 FYNNEI. The CDR3 nucleotides read TGTGCCAGCAGCCGGACAGACGAGGCTCAGCCCCAGCATTTT. It yields the protein CASSRTDEAQPQHF. The full variable domain, with the rest looked up from reference TRBV2 and TRBJ1-5, is EPEVTQTPSHQVTQMGQEVILRCVPISNHLYFYWYRQILGQKVEFLVSFYNNEISEKSEIFDDQFSVERPDGSNFTLKIRSTKLEDSAMYFCASSRTDEAQPQHFGDGTRLSIL.

This clonotype was seen repeatedly, ten times or more. The chain has TRBV27 and TRBJ1-2; perhaps TRBD1 as D (6 bases). The CDR3 totals 13 residues. Germline V gene lookup returns CDR1 MNHEY and CDR2 SMNVEV (reference sequence). Trimming removed 10 bases at V and 0 bases at J, with 12 bases between. CDR3 sequence: CATTGLPNYGYTF. In DNA, the CDR3 is TGTGCCACAACAGGGCTTCCTAACTATGGCTACACCTTC.

This clonotype has more than one count but fewer than ten. CDR3 region: CASSLGRLTGDEAFF. DNA for the CDR3: TGCGCCAGCAGCTTGGGGCGTCTAACAGGAGACGAAGCTTTCTTT. The chain uses TRBV5-1 and TRBJ1-1; TRBD1 might be the D (5 bases). This CDR3 comprises 15 residues. Looked up from germline, CDR1 is SGHRS and CDR2 is YFSETQ. Trimming cost V 0 bases and J 8 bases, with 17 bases left between them.

This clonotype was detected many times. Here the CDR3 DNA reads TGTGCCAGCAGCTTAAGTAGCGCATGGACAGATACGCAGTATTTT. It codes for CASSLSSAWTDTQYF. The chain couples TRBV5-6 to TRBJ2-3; a weak D match, TRBD2 (5 bases). Per germline, CDR1 SGHDT and CDR2 YYEEEE. Trimming removed 2 bases from V and 3 bases from J, with 13 bases in between. The CDR3 runs to 15 residues.

Many counts were recorded for this clonotype. The rearrangement links TRBV4-3 to TRBJ1-5; D ambiguous. V lost 0 bases, J lost 2 bases, and 8 bases lay in between. The germline V gene has CDR1 LGHNA and CDR2 YSLEER. The CDR3 runs to 15 residues. The CDR3 loop is CASSQDREGNQPQHF. The CDR3 coding sequence is TGCGCCAGCAGCCAAGATCGTGAGGGCAATCAGCCCCAGCATTTT.

This clonotype appeared a few times. The genes are TRBV19 and TRBJ2-1; D not resolved. Germline assignment: CDR1 LNHDA and CDR2 SQIVND (reference sequence). The CDR3 has 17 amino acids. With 3 bases removed from V and 3 bases from J, the gap between germline ends came to 18 bases. In DNA form, the CDR3 reads TGTGCCAGTAGTATTAGTTTTGCACTAAGTAACTACAATGAGCAGTTCTTC. Protein product: CASSISFALSNYNEQFF. The full variable domain, with the rest looked up from reference TRBV19 and TRBJ2-1, is DGGITQSPKYLFRKEGQNVTLSCEQNLNHDAMYWYRQDPGQGLRLIYYSQIVNDFQKGDIAEGYSVSREKKESFPLTVTSAQKNPTAFYLCASSISFALSNYNEQFFGPGTRLTVL.

The table lists this clonotype with a few counts. V usage is TRBV9 and J usage is TRBJ2-3, with a weak D call TRBD2 (7 bases). The CDR3 has 16 amino acids. The V gene lost 4 bases and the J gene lost 4 bases, with 19 bases spanning the gap. Germline V gives CDR1 SGDLS, CDR2 YYNGEE. CDR3 coding DNA: TGTGCCAGCAGCCCAAGAGGGGGGGGCGAGGCAGATACGCAGTATTTT. This codes for CASSPRGGGEADTQYF. Based on the CDR3 plus reference TRBV9 and TRBJ2-3, the full variable domain is DSGVTQTPKHLITATGQRVTLRCSPRSGDLSVYWYQQSLDQGLQFLIQYYNGEERAKGNILERFSAQQFPDLHSELNLSSLELGDSALYFCASSPRGGGEADTQYFGPGTRLTVL.

This clonotype was counted at least ten times. The CDR3 bases are TGCGCCAGCAGCTTGACGGGACTAGCTTTGGTAGATACGCAGTATTTT. Amino acids: CASSLTGLALVDTQYF. This chain joins TRBV5-1 and TRBJ2-3, with 9 bases that match TRBD2. The CDR3 is made up of 16 amino acids. The V and J ends lost 1 base and 5 bases, in that order; junction bases with no gene match: 8. Per germline, CDR1 SGHRS and CDR2 YFSETQ.

This clonotype came up a few times. This chain uses TRBV6-6 with TRBJ2-1, with 10 bases identical to TRBD1. CDR1 and CDR2 from the germline V gene are MNHNY and SVGAGI (reference sequence). V was pared by 6 bases and J by 3 bases, with 5 bases of the junction left unmatched. CDR3 length: 15 amino acids. CDR3 loop: CASSPTGGHYNEQFF. For the CDR3, the DNA is TGTGCCAGCAGCCCGACAGGGGGCCACTACAATGAGCAGTTCTTC.

V gene TRBV18 combines with J gene TRBJ1-2; no firm D call. V lost 1 base to trimming and J lost 2 bases, with 8 bases between them. CDR1 is KGHSH and CDR2 is LQKENI in the germline V gene. CDR3 length: 14 residues. The CDR3 spells CASSPQDSNYGYTF. CDR3 nucleotides: TGTGCCAGCTCACCACAGGATTCCAACTATGGCTACACCTTC.

The CDR3 loop is CATTRGQDQETQYF. The CDR3 region has the DNA TGTGCCACCACAAGGGGACAGGACCAAGAGACCCAGTACTTC. The chain carries TRBV25-1 and TRBJ2-5; 8 bases are a match to TRBD1. The CDR3 totals 14 residues. J lost 0 bases, V lost 10 bases, and 7 bases had no gene match. Germline V gives CDR1 MGHDK, CDR2 SYGVNS.

This clonotype has a handful of counts. The rearrangement links TRBV4-1 to TRBJ1-1; the D is unclear. The CDR3 is 14 amino acids. The germline V gene has CDR1 MGHRA and CDR2 YSYEKL. The V gene lost 0 bases and the J gene lost 2 bases, with 7 bases spanning the gap. Written as DNA, the CDR3 is TGCGCCAGCAGCCAAGATAGTTCCAACACTGAAGCTTTCTTT. Amino acid sequence: CASSQDSSNTEAFF.

This chain uses TRBV6-5 with TRBJ2-7, with 12 bases aligning to TRBD2. Germline V gene data show CDR1 as MNHEY and CDR2 as SVGAGI. The CDR3 is 15 residues long. V gave up 6 bases and J gave up 2 bases; unmatched junction bases: 5. The DNA of the CDR3 is TGTGCCAGCAGACAACTAGCGGGGGGCACCTACGAGCAGTACTTC. Amino acids: CASRQLAGGTYEQYF.